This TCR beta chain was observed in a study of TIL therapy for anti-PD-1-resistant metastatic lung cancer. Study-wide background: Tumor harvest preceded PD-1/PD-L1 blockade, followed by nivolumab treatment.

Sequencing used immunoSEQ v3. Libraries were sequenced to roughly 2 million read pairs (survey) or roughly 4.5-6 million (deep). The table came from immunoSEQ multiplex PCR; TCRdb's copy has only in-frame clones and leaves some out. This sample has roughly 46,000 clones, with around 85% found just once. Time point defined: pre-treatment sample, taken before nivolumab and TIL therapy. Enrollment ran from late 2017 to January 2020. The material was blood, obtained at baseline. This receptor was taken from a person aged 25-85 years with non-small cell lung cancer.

CDR3 nucleotide sequence: TGCGCCAGCAGCATAGGGACTAGCGGGGTCCAAGAGACCCAGTACTTC. Its translation: CASSIGTSGVQETQYF. The chain is built from TRBV5-1 and TRBJ2-5; 13 bases map to TRBD2. V shed 4 bases and J 1 base; nucleotides not matched to a gene: 4. Per germline, CDR1 SGHRS and CDR2 YFSETQ. The CDR3 covers 16 residues.